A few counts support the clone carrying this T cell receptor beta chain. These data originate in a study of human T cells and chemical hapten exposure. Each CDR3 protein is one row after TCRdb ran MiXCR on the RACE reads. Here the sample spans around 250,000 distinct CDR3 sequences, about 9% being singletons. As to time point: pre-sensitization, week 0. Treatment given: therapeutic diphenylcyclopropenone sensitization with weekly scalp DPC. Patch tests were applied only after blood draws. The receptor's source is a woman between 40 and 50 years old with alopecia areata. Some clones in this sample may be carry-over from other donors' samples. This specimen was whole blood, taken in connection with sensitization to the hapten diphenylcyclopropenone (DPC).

The CDR3 DNA is TGTGCCAGCAGCCTGGGGTGGTTCCGTAGCGGTCTCTCCTACAATGAGCAGTTCTTC. It translates to CASSLGWFRSGLSYNEQFF. The rearrangement uses TRBV7-2 and TRBJ2-1; maybe TRBD2 (6 bases). Germline V gene lookup returns CDR1 SGHTA and CDR2 FQGNSA. Trimming shortened V by 5 bases and J by 0 bases, and 23 bases separated the two germline ends. This CDR3 is built from 19 residues.